The TCR beta chain described here comes from a study of blood T cell repertoires in COVID-19 (TCRdb year 2020). About the investigation overall: Collaborator samples came from the United States, Italy and Spain and covered acute and convalescent phases of COVID-19. Deeply sampled blood TCRbeta repertoires from subjects exposed to, actively infected with, or recovered from COVID-19 were included in the dataset. Samples came from the ongoing ImmuneRACE study (first 160 participants) plus 1,254 subjects from 6 global collaborators. The material from the prospective study consisted of cDNA or gDNA derived from T cells, B-cell-depleted T cells, or PBMCs. Sample metadata almost always included a de-identified subject ID, COVID-19 status, age in years and sex. The repertoires were released in a freely available public database intended as a resource for research on the immune response to SARS-CoV-2. HLA class I and class II types, where available, came from metadata supplied by the sample provider rather than from assay-based typing. Findings and caveats that apply to the study as a whole: The amount of clinical and demographic metadata varied by source and participant and was provided uncurated.

The immunoSEQ Assay, a bias-controlled multiplex PCR, was used to amplify TCRbeta CDR3 regions from genomic DNA. The original pipeline was this. Nucleated cell counts per sample were estimated from amplification of reference gene primers within the assay. Sequence reads were collapsed and filtered to measure the absolute abundance of every unique TCRbeta CDR3 rearrangement. For each sample, productive Simpson clonality was calculated as the square root of Simpson's diversity index across productive rearrangements. What TCRdb holds here is the immuneACCESS table cut down to in-frame rearrangements. Part of the clones is not present; checked against another copy, under half of the missing clones reflect an unresolved V gene, and the others are unexplained. The V and J calls and clone size come from that table; D and trimming were worked out from the DNA. The sample table contains 300,000 to 450,000 clones; only one count was recorded for around 87% of them. In total, the top ten clones hold 10% of the sample.

One collaborating source in Seattle enrolled patients during active infection and followed them longitudinally through the course of disease. Whole blood was collected in K2EDTA tubes by collaborating institutions according to the institutions' own protocols. For TCRbeta analysis, collaborators shipped samples as frozen whole blood, isolated PBMCs, or DNA extracted from either of those sample types. According to the germline V gene (reference sequence), CDR1 reads LNHDA and CDR2 reads SQIVND. The CDR3 spans 13 residues, from the cysteine through the phenylalanine. The DNA shown is the 39-base CDR3, in frame from base 1. V is pruned by 6 bases and J by 4 bases, leaving 4 bases of the junction without a gene match. As for this clone: Its recognized antigen is unknown. Per-base qualities were not stored, and no clone one base away is much larger.

This TCR came from a woman aged 30 to 39 with COVID-19, enrolled during active disease. Recombination connected TRBV19 to TRBJ2-7; 9 central nucleotides agree with TRBD1. Sequenced: peripheral blood. The CDR3 reads CASRGTGSYEQYF. In nucleotides, the sequence is TGTGCCAGTAGAGGGACAGGGTCTTACGAGCAGTACTTC.